This T cell receptor (beta chain) was recorded in a study of T cell repertoires in cytomegalovirus infection. Study information: Carrying CMV and the relevant HLA type showed in public TCR beta signatures.

The CDR3 is 15 amino acids. Germline CDR1 MNHEY, CDR2 SVGAGI. Only one count was recorded for this clonotype. The antigen is unknown. The germline gene is not matched at one end of the junction; a read error may be the cause. TCRdb reanalysed the reads using MiXCR and keeps one entry per CDR3 protein. The sample carries roughly 920,000 distinct CDR3 sequences, roughly 30% recorded once. This TCR was recovered from a human donor in good health (CMV status not recorded). Some clones in this sample may be carry-over from other donors' samples. This chain links TRBV6-5 with TRBJ1-2, with a tentative D call TRBD1 (6 bases). The sample was cultured CD8+ T cells from PBMCs, taken from culture after CMV antigen stimulation. CDR3: CVSSYSSGAGYGYTF. The CDR3 nucleotides are TGTGTCAGCAGTTACTCTTCGGGGGCTGGCTATGGCTACACCTTC.